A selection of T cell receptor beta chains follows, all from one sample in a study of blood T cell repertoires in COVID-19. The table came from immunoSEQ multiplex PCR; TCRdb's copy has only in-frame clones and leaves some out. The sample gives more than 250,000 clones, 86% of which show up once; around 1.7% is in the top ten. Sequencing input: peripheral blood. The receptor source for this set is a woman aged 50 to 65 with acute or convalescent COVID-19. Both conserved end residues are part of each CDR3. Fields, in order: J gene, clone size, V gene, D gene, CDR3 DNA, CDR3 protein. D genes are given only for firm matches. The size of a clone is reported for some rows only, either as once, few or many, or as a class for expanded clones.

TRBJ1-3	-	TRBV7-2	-	TGTGCCAGCGGACGCGCGGGACCTACTGGAAACACCATATATTTT	CASGRAGPTGNTIYF
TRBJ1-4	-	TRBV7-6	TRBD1	TGTGCCAGCAGCCCCAACAGGGGGGGATATGAAAAACTGTTTTTT	CASSPNRGGYEKLFF
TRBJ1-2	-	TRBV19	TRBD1	TGTGCCAGCACCAACCAAGGGGGCAGGCCCTATGGCTACACCTTC	CASTNQGGRPYGYTF
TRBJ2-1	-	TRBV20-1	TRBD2	TGCAGTGCTAGTAATGAGCGGGAGGGTTACAATGAGCAGTTCTTC	CSASNEREGYNEQFF
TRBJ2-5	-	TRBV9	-	TGTGCCAGCAGCGTAGGCGGGTCGCAGGGGGGACGAGAGACCCAGTACTTC	CASSVGGSQGGRETQYF
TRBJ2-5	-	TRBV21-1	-	TGTGCCAGCAGCACTCCCATCCTAGCGGGAGGGCGAGAGACCCAGTACTTC	CASSTPILAGGRETQYF
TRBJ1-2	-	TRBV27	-	TGTGCCAGCAGTTACAAGGGGTATGGCTACACCTTC	CASSYKGYGYTF
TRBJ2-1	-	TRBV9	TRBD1	TGTGCCAGCAGCGGCCGGGACAGAGTATACAATGAGCAGTTCTTC	CASSGRDRVYNEQFF
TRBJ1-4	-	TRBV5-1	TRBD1	TGCGCCAGCAGCTTCACACAGGGGTTTGATGAAAAACTGTTTTTT	CASSFTQGFDEKLFF
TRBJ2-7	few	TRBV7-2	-	TGTGCCAGCAGTTACGGAGGCTCGAGCTCCTACGAGCAGTACTTC	CASSYGGSSSYEQYF
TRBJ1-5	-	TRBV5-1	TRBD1	TGCGCCAGCAGCTTGGGCGCAGGGGGGAGCAATCAGCCCCAGCATTTT	CASSLGAGGSNQPQHF
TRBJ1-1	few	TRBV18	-	TGTGCCAGCTCATCTCCCGTTAACAGAAACACTGAAGCTTTCTTT	CASSSPVNRNTEAFF
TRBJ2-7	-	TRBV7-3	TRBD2	TGTGCCAGCAGTATAGCGGGAGGGCCCTACGAGCAGTACTTC	CASSIAGGPYEQYF
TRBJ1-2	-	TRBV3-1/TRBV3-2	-	TGTGCCAGCAGCCAAGGAGGGATGGGTTATGGCTACACCTTC	CASSQGGMGYGYTF
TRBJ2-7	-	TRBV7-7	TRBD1	TGTGCTGTGGCCGGGCAGGGGGCGTACGAGCAGTACTTC	CAVAGQGAYEQYF
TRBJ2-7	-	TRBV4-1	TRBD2	TGCGCCAGCAGCCAAGTAGGTCCGCGGGGGGGCCCCTACGAGCAGTACTTC	CASSQVGPRGGPYEQYF
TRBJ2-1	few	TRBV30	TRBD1	TGTGCCGGGGACAGGCCTAAGAATGAGCAGTTCTTC	CAGDRPKNEQFF
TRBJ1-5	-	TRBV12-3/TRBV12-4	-	TGTGCCAGCAGCCTTACAAGCAATCAGCCCCAGCATTTT	CASSLTSNQPQHF
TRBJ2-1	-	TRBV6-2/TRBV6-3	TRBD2	TGTGCCAGCAGTTACTCGGGGCGGGAGGGCTACAATGAGCAGTTCTTC	CASSYSGREGYNEQFF
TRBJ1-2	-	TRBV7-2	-	TGTGCCAGCAGCTTAGTAGCTAACTATGGCTACACCTTC	CASSLVANYGYTF
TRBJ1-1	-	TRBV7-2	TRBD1	TGTGCCAGCAGCTCACACAGGGGGCTTACTGAAGCTTTCTTT	CASSSHRGLTEAFF
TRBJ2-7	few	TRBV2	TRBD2	TGTGCCAGCAGCTCCCCTACTAGCGGGAGAACCTACGAGCAGTACTTC	CASSSPTSGRTYEQYF
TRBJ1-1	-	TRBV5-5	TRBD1	TGTGCCAGCAGCTCGGGACAGGGAGAGGTAAACACTGAAGCTTTCTTT	CASSSGQGEVNTEAFF
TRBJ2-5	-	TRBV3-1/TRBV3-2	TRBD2	TGTGCCAGCAGCCACGGGGGGGTTGAGGAGACCCAGTACTTC	CASSHGGVEETQYF
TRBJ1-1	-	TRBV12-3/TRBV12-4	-	TGTGCCAGCACCATCCTAGAGGGTGCTGAAGCTTTCTTT	CASTILEGAEAFF
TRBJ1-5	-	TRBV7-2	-	TGTGCCAGCAGCAACCAGGGCCATAGCAATCAGCCCCAGCATTTT	CASSNQGHSNQPQHF
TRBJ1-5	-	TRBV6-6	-	TGTGCCAGCACTCAGGGAAGCTCTAGCAATCAGCCCCAGCATTTT	CASTQGSSSNQPQHF
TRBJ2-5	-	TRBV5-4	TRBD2	TGTGCCAGCAGTTTGGGAAGCGGGGTCCAAGAGACCCAGTACTTC	CASSLGSGVQETQYF
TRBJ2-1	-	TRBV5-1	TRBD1	TGCGCCAGCAGCTCTCAGACAGGGGGCCTATACAATGAGCAGTTCTTC	CASSSQTGGLYNEQFF
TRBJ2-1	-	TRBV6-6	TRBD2	TGTGCCAGCAGTCAGACGAGGGGGCTAGCGGGATACAATGAGCAGTTCTTC	CASSQTRGLAGYNEQFF
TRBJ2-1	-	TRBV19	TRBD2	TGTGCCAGTAGTTTCCAGCGGGACTACAATGAGCAGTTCTTC	CASSFQRDYNEQFF
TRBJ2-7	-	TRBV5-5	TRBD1	TGTGCCAGCAGACCGGACGGGACAGGGCTGTACGAGCAGTACTTC	CASRPDGTGLYEQYF
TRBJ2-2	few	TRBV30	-	TGTGCCTGGATTTCGGGGAGAACCGGGGAGCTGTTTTTT	CAWISGRTGELFF
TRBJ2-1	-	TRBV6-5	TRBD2	TGTGCCAGCAGTTCCAGAGCGGGGAGCTCCTACAATGAGCAGTTCTTC	CASSSRAGSSYNEQFF
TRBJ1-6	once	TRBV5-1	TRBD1	TGCGCCAGCAGCTTGGGACAGGGCCTTTATAATTCACCCCTCCACTTT	CASSLGQGLYNSPLHF
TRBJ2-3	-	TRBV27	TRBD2	TGTGCCAGCAGTTTAGGGGGGGGGTTCGGAGATACGCAGTATTTT	CASSLGGGFGDTQYF
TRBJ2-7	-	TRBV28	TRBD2	TGTGCCAGCATATTGACGGGAGGGTACGAGCAGTACTTC	CASILTGGYEQYF
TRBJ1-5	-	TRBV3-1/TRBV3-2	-	TGTGCCAGCAGCCAAGAACTGTCGGGATCGGCTCAGCCCCAGCATTTT	CASSQELSGSAQPQHF
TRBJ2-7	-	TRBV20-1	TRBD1	TGCAGTGCTGGACAGGGTTACGAGCAGTACTTC	CSAGQGYEQYF
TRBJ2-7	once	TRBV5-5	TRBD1	TGTGCCAGCAGCCGACAACAGGGGCTCTACGAGCAGTACTTC	CASSRQQGLYEQYF
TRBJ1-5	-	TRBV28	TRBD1	TGTGCCAGCAGTGAACAGGGGGTGGTATTCCAGCCCCAGCATTTT	CASSEQGVVFQPQHF
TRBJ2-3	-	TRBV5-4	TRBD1	TGTGCCAGCAGCTTGCAGACAGGGGTGAGAGATACGCAGTATTTT	CASSLQTGVRDTQYF
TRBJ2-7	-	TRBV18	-	TGTGCCAGCTCACCAGCCCGAGATGGAGCCTACGAGCAGTACTTC	CASSPARDGAYEQYF
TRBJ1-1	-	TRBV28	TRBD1	TGTGCCAGCAGTTTAACTGTTGGGACAGGGGACACTGAAGCTTTCTTT	CASSLTVGTGDTEAFF
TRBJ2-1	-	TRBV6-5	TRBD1	TGTGCCAGCAGAGAGGGGGGACAGGGAAGCAATGAGCAGTTCTTC	CASREGGQGSNEQFF
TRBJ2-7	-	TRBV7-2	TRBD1	TGTGCCAGCAGCAGACGACAGGGAAAATACGAGCAGTACTTC	CASSRRQGKYEQYF
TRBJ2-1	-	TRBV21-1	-	TGTGCCAGCAGCAAAGTAAGGACAGGGGGCGTTACCTACAATGAGCAGTTCTTC	CASSKVRTGGVTYNEQFF
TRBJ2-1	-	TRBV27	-	TGTGCCAGCAGTTTGTTCGGGGACTCCTACAATGAGCAGTTCTTC	CASSLFGDSYNEQFF
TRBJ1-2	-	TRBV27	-	TGTGCCAGCAGTTTATCGAGAGGGGGGGGACATGGCTACACCTTC	CASSLSRGGGHGYTF
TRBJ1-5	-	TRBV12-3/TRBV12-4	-	TGTGCCAGCAGTTATTCCGGGGGGCCCCAGCATTTT	CASSYSGGPQHF
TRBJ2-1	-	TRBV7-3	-	TGTGCCAGCAGCTCCACTAGTGACTCCTACAATGAGCAGTTCTTC	CASSSTSDSYNEQFF
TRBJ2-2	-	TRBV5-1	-	TGCGCCAGCAGGACAGTGAACACCGGGGAGCTGTTTTTT	CASRTVNTGELFF
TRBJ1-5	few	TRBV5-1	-	TGCGCCAGCAGCTTGTGGGGGGACGGGGATCAGCCCCAGCATTTT	CASSLWGDGDQPQHF
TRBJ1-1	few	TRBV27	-	TGTGCCAGCAGTCTCAACACCATGAACACTGAAGCTTTCTTT	CASSLNTMNTEAFF
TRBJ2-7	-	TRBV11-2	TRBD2	TGTGCCAGCAGCTTCTTATTAGCGGGAGGTCATGAGCAGTACTTC	CASSFLLAGGHEQYF
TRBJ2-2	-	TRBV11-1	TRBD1	TGTGCCAGCAGCGGACCGGGACAGGAGCCCGGGGAGCTGTTTTTT	CASSGPGQEPGELFF
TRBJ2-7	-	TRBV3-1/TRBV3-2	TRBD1	TGTGCCAGCAGACGTTACGGGACAGGGTCGTACGAGCAGTACTTC	CASRRYGTGSYEQYF